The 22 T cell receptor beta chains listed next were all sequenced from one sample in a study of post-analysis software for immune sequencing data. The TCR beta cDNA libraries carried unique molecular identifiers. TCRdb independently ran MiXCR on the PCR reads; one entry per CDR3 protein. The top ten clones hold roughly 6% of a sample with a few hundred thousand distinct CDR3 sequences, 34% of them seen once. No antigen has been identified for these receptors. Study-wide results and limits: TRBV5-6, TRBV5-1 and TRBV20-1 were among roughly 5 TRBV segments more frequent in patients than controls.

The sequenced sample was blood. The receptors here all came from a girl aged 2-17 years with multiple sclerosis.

The CDR3 region is CASRYRIGEGTPTGKNIQYF. Here the CDR3 DNA reads TGTGCCAGCAGGTACCGGATTGGTGAAGGGACACCGACGGGCAAAAACATTCAGTACTTC. The chain joins TRBV14 to TRBJ2-4, with a possible D match to TRBD1 (6 bases). CDR1 is SGHDN and CDR2 is FVKESK in the germline V gene. CDR3 length: 20 amino acids. V was trimmed by 6 bases and J by 3 bases, leaving 30 bases between them.

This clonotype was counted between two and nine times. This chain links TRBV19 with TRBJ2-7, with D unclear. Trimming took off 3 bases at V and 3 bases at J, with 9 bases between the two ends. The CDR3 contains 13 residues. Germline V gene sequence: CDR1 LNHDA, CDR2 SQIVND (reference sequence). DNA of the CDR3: TGTGCCAGTAGTATCTCTTCCAACTACGAGCAGTACTTC. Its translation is CASSISSNYEQYF.

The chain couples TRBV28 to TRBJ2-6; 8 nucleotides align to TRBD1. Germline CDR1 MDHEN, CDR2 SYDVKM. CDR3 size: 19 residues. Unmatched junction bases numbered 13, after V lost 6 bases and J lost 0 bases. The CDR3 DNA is TGTGCCAGCAGCCCACGACAGGGGACTTCCCTCTCTGGGGCCAACGTCCTGACTTTC. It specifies CASSPRQGTSLSGANVLTF.

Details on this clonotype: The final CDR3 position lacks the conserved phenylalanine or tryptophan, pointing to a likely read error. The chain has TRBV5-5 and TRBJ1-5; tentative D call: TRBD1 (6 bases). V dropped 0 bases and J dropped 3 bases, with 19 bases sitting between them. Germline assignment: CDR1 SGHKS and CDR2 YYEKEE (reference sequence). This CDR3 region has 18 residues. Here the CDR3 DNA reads TGTGCCAGCAGCTTGGAACCGGGGGGCCAGGGTAACAATCAGCCCCAGCATTAT. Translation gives CASSLEPGGQGNNQPQHY.

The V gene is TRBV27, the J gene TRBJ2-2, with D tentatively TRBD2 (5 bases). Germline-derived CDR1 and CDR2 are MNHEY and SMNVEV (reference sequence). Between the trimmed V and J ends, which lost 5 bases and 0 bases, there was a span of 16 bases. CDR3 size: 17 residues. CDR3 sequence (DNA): TGTGCCAGCAGTCCCCGGTTTATCGGGGCGAACACCGGGGAGCTGTTTTTT. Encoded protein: CASSPRFIGANTGELFF.

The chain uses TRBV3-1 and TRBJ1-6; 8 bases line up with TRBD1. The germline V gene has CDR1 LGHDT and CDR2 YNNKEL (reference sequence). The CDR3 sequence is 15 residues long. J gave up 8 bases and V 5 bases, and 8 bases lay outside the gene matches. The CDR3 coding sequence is TGTGCCAGCAGCATAGGGGGACAGGTCTATTCACCCCTCCACTTT. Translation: CASSIGGQVYSPLHF.

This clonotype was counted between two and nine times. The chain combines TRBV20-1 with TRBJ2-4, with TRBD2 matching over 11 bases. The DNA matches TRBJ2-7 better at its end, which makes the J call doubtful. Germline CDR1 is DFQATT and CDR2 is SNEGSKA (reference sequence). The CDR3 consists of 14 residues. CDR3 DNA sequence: TGCAGTGCTCGGTTAGCGGGGGGGACGTACGAGCAGTACTTC. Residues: CSARLAGGTYEQYF.

The CDR3 DNA sequence: TGTGCCAGCTCACCACTAGCGGGGGGCCGCCAAGAGACCCAGTACTTC. Translation: CASSPLAGGRQETQYF. This chain links TRBV18 with TRBJ2-5; 10 bases align to TRBD2. Losses at the gene ends were 1 base for V and 1 base for J; bases not matched to a gene: 3. Germline V gene lookup returns CDR1 KGHSH and CDR2 LQKENI. The length of the CDR3 is 16 residues.

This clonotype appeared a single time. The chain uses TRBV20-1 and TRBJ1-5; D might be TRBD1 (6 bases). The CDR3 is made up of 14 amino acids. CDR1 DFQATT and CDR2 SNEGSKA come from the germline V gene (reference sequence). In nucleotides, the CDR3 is TGCAGGGCTGGGAAGTGGGGGGCAGGTCAGCCCCAGCATTTT. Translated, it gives CRAGKWGAGQPQHF.

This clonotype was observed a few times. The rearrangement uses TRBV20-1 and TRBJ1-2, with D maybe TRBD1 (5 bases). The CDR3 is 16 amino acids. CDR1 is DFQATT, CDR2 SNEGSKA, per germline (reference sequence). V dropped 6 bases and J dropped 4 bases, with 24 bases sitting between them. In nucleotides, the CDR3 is TGCAGTGCCGAAATGCCGGGACTGGCCTACGGCTATGGCTACACCTTC. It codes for CSAEMPGLAYGYGYTF.

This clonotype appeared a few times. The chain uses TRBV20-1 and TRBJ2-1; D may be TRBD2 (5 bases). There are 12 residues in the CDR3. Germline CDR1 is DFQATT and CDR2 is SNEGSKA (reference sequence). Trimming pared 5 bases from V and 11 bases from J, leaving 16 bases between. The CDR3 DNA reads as TGCAGTGCTCAGCTCGAGGGAGCTAAGCAGTTCTTC. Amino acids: CSAQLEGAKQFF.

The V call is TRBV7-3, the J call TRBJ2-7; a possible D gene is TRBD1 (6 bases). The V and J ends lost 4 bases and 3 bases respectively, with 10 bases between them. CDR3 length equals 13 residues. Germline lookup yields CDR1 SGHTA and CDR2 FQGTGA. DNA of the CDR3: TGTGCCAGCAGCTCCCGGGACAACTACGAGCAGTACTTC. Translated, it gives CASSSRDNYEQYF.

This CDR3 is CAISRDPIPLNTEAFF. CDR3 nucleotide sequence: TGTGCCATCAGCCGGGACCCAATTCCTCTGAACACTGAAGCTTTCTTT. The genes are TRBV10-3 and TRBJ1-1, with D possibly being TRBD1 (5 bases). The germline V gene has CDR1 ENHRY and CDR2 SYGVKD. This CDR3 comprises 16 residues. V shed 6 bases and J shed 0 bases, with 17 bases lying between them.

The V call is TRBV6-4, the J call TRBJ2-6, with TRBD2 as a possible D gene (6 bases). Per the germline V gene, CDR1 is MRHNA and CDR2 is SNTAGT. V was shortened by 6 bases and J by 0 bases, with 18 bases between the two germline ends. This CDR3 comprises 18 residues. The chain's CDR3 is CASSVFGGRGSGANVLTF. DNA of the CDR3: TGTGCCAGCAGCGTCTTTGGAGGGCGAGGCTCTGGGGCCAACGTCCTGACTTTC.

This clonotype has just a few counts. The CDR3 spells CASSEAGPGRTQYF. DNA of the CDR3: TGTGCCAGCAGTGAAGCAGGTCCAGGGAGGACCCAGTACTTC. This chain uses TRBV6-1 with TRBJ2-5; D tentatively reads TRBD1 or TRBD2 (5 bases each). CDR1 is MNHNS and CDR2 is SASEGT in the germline V gene. With 0 bases removed from V and 7 bases from J, the gap between germline ends came to 12 bases. This CDR3 contains 14 residues.

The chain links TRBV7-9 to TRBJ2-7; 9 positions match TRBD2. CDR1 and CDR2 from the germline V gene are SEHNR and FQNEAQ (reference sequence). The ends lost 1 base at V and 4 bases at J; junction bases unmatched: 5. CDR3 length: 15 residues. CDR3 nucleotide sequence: TGTGCCAGCAGCTTAGTCCCTAGCGGGGCGTACGAGCAGTACTTC. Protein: CASSLVPSGAYEQYF.

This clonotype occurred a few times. CDR3: CSAGRGDAGYTF. DNA of the CDR3: TGCAGCGCCGGGCGAGGGGACGCTGGCTACACCTTC. The chain is built from TRBV29-1 and TRBJ1-2, with D tentatively TRBD1 (5 bases). Trimming removed 7 bases at V and 7 bases at J, with 16 bases between. The CDR3 is 12 residues long. Germline CDR1 and CDR2: SQVTM and ANQGSEA.

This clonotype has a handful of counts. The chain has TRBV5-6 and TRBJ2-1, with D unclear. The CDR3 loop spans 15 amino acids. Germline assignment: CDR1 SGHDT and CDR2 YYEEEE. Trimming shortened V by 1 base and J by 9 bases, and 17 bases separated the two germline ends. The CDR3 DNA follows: TGTGCCAGCAGCTTGAGCCCGAACGGCTTAGGTGAGCAGTTCTTC. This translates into CASSLSPNGLGEQFF. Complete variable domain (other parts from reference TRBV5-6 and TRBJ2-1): DAGVTQSPTHLIKTRGQQVTLRCSPKSGHDTVSWYQQALGQGPQFIFQYYEEEERQRGNFPDRFSGHQFPNYSSELNVNALLLGDSALYLCASSLSPNGLGEQFFGPGTRLTVL.

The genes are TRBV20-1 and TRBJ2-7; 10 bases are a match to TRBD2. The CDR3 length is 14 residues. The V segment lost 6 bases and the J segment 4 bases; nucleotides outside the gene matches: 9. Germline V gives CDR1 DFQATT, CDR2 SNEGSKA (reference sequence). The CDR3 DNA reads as TGCAGTGCCAGAATAGCGGGGGGCGCTTACGAGCAGTACTTC. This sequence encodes CSARIAGGAYEQYF.

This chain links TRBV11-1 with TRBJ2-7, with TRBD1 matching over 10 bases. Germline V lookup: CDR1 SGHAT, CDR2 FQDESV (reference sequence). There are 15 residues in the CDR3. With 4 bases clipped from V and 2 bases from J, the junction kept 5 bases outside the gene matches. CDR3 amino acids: CASSWDRGLTYEQYF. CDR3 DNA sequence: TGTGCCAGCAGCTGGGACAGGGGTCTTACCTACGAGCAGTACTTC.

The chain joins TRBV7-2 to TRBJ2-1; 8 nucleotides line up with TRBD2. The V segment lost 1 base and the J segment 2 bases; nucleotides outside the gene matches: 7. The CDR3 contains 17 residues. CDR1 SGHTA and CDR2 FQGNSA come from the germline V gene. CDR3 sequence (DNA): TGTGCCAGCAGCTTAGTGGTGGCTAGCGGGCCCTACAATGAGCAGTTCTTC. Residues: CASSLVVASGPYNEQFF.

CDR3 bases: TGTGCCAGCAGCCCACGACTAGCGGGGAACATTCAGTACTTC. Amino acid sequence: CASSPRLAGNIQYF. J is TRBJ2-4 and V is TRBV14; 11 bases are a match to TRBD2. There are 14 residues in the CDR3. V dropped 4 bases and J dropped 7; count of bases not matched to a gene: 3. Looked up from germline, CDR1 is SGHDN and CDR2 is FVKESK.